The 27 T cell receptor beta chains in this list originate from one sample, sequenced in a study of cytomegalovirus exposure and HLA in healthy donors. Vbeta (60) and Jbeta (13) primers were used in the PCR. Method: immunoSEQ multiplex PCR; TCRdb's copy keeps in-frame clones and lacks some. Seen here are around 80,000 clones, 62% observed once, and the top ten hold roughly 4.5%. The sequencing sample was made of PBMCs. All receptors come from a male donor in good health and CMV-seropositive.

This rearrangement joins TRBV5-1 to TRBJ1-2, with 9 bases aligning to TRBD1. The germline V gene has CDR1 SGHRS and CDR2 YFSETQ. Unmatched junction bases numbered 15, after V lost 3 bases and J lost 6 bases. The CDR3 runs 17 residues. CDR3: CASSWSRDRDDRDGYTF. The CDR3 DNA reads TGCGCCAGCAGCTGGTCCCGGGACAGGGATGATAGGGATGGCTACACCTTC.

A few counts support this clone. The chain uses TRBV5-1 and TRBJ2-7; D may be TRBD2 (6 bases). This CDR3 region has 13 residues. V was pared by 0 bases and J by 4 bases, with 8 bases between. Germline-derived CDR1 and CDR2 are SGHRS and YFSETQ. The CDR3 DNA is TGCGCCAGCAGCTTGGCTCGGGAGTACGAGCAGTACTTC. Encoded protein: CASSLAREYEQYF. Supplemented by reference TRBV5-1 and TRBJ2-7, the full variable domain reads KAGVTQTPRYLIKTRGQQVTLSCSPISGHRSVSWYQQTPGQGLQFLFEYFSETQRNKGNFPGRFSGRQFSNSRSEMNVSTLELGDSALYLCASSLAREYEQYFGPGTRLTVT.

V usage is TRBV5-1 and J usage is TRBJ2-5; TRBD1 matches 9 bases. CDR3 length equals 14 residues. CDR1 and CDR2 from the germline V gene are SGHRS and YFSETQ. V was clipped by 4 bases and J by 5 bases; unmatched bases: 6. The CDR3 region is CASSPRTGDETQYF. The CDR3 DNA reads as TGCGCCAGCAGCCCAAGGACAGGGGATGAGACCCAGTACTTC.

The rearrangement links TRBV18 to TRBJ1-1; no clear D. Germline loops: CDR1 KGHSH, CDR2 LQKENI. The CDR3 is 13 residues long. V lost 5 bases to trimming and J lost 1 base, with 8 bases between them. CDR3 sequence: CASSTSGNTEAFF. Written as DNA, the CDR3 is TGTGCCAGCTCAACATCAGGGAACACTGAAGCTTTCTTT.

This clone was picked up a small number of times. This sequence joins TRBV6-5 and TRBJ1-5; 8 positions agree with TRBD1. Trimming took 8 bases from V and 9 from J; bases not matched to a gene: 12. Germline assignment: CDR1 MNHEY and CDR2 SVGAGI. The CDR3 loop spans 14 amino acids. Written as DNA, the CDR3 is TGTGCCAGCCCGGACAGGGCCGGATTAGGGCCCCAGCATTTT. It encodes CASPDRAGLGPQHF.

The CDR3 loop reads CAWRTSRAAGTYEQYF. The DNA for the CDR3 is TGTGCCTGGAGAACCAGCCGGGCAGCGGGTACCTACGAGCAGTACTTC. J is TRBJ2-7 and V is TRBV30; a weak D match, TRBD2 (6 bases). V was trimmed by 3 bases and J by 2 bases, leaving 20 bases between them. The CDR3 runs to 16 residues. In germline, CDR1 is GTSNPN, CDR2 SVGIG (reference sequence).

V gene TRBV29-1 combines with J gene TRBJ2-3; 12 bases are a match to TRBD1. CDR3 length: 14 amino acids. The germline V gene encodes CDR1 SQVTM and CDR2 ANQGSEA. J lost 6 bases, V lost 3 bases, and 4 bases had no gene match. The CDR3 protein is CSVEGQGARDTQYF. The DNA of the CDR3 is TGCAGCGTTGAGGGACAGGGGGCTCGGGATACGCAGTATTTT.

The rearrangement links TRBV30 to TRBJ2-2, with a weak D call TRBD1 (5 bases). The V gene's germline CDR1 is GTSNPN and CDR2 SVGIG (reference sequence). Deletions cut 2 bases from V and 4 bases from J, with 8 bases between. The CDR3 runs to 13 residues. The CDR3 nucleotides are TGTGCCTGGAGTATCAGGGCCACCGGGGAGCTGTTTTTT. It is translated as CAWSIRATGELFF.

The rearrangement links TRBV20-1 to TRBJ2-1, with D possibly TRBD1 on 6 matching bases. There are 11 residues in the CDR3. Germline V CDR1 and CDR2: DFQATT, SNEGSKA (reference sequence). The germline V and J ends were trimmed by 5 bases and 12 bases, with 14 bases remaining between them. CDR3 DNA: TGCAGTGCTGTTCAGGGGCCCCGGCAGTTCTTC. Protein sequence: CSAVQGPRQFF.

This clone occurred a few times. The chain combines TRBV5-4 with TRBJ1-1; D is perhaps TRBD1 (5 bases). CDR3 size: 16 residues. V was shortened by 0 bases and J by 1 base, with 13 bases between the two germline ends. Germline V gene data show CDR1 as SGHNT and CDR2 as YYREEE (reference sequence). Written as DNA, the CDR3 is TGTGCCAGCAGCTTGGGGGGGGGTGGACAGAACACTGAAGCTTTCTTT. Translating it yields CASSLGGGGQNTEAFF.

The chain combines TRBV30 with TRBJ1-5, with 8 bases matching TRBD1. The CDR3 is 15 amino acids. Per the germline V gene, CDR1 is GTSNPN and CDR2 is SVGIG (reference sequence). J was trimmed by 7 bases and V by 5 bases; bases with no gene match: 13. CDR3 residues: CAWETQGGNGQPQHF. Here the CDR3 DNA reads TGTGCCTGGGAAACACAGGGGGGAAATGGACAGCCCCAGCATTTT.

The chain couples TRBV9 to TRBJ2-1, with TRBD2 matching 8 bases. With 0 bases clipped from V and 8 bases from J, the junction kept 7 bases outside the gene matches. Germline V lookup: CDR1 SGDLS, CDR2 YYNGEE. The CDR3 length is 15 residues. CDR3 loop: CASSVGASGFDEQFF. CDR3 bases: TGTGCCAGCAGCGTAGGGGCTAGCGGGTTTGATGAGCAGTTCTTC.

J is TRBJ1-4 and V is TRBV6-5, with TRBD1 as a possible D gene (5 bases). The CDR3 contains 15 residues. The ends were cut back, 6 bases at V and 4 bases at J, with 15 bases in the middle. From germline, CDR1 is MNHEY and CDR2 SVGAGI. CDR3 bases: TGTGCCAGCAGGCCCGGGCGGGACCATAATGAAAAACTGTTTTTT. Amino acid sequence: CASRPGRDHNEKLFF.

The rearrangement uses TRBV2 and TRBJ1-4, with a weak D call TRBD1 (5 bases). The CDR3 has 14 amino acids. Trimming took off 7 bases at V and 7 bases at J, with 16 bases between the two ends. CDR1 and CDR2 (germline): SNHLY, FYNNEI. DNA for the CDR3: TGTGCCAGCAAATTATCACAGGCGTCTGAAAAACTGTTTTTT. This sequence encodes CASKLSQASEKLFF.

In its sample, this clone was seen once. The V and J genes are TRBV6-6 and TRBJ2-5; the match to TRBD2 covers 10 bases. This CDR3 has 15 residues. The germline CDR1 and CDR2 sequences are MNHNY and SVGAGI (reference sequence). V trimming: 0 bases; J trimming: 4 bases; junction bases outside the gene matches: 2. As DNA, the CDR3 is TGTGCCAGCAGTTACTCAAGCGGGGGGGGAGAGACCCAGTACTTC. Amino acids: CASSYSSGGGETQYF.

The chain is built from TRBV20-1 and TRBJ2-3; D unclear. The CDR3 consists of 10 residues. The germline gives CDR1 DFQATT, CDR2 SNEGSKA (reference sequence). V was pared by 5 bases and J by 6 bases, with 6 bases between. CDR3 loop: CSAVYDTQYF. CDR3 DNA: TGCAGTGCTGTCTACGATACGCAGTATTTT.

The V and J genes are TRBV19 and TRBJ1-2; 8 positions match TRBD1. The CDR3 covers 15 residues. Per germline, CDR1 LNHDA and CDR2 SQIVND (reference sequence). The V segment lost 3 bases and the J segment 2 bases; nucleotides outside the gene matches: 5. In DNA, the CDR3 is TGTGCCAGTAGTATCAATGGACAGGGCAACTATGGCTACACCTTC. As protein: CASSINGQGNYGYTF.

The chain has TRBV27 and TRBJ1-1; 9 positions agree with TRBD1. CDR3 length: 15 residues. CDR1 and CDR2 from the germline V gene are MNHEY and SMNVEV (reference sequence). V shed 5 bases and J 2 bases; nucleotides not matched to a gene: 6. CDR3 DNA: TGTGCCAGCAGTCCCGGGGACAGGGCCAACACTGAAGCTTTCTTT. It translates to CASSPGDRANTEAFF.

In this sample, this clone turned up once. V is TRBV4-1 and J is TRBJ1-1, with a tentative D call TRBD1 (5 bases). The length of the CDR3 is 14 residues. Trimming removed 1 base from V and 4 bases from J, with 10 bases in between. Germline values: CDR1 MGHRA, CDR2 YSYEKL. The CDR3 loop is CASSQGRRATEAFF. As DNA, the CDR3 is TGCGCCAGCAGCCAAGGTCGCAGGGCCACTGAAGCTTTCTTT.

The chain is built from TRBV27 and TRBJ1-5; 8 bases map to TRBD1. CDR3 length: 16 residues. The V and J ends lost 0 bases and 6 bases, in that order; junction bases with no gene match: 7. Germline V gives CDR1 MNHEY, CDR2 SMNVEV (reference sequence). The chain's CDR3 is CASSLSTGEVGQPQHF. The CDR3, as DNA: TGTGCCAGCAGTTTATCGACAGGGGAGGTCGGTCAGCCCCAGCATTTT.

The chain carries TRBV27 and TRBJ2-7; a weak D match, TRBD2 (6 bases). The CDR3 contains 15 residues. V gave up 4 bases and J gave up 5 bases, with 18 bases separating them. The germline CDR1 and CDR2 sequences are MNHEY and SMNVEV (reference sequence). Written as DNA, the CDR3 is TGTGCCAGCAGTTCTTGGGAGGTACTAGCTAACGAGCAGTACTTC. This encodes CASSSWEVLANEQYF.

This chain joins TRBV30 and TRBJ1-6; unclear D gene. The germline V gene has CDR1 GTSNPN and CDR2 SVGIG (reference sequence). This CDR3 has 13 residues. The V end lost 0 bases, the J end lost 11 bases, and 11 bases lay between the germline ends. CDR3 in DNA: TGTGCCTGGAGTGTGGAGAGGGTAACACCCCTCCACTTT. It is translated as CAWSVERVTPLHF.

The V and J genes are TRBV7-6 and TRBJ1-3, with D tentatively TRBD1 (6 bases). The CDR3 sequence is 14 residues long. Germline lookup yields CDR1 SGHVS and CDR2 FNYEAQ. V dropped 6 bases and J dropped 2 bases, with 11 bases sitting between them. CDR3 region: CASRRGGPGNTIYF. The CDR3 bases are TGTGCCAGCAGGAGGGGGGGACCTGGAAACACCATATATTTT.

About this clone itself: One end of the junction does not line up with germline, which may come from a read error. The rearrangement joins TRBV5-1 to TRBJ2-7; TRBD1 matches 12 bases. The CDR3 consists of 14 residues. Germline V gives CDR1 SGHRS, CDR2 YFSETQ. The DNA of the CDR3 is TGCGCCAGCAGCTCGGAATCCGGGACAGGGGGCTGGAACTTC. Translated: CASSSESGTGGWNF.

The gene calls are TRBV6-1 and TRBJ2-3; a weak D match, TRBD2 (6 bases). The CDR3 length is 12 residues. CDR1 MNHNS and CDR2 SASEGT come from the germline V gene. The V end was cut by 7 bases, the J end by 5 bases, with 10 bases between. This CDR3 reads CASTTGEDTQYF. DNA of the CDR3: TGTGCCAGCACAACGGGGGAAGATACGCAGTATTTT.

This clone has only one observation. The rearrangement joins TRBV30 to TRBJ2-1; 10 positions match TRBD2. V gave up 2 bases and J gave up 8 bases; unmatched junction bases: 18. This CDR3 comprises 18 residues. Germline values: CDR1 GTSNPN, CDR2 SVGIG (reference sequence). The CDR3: CAWSTPNPGVAGGYEQFF. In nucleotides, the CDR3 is TGTGCCTGGAGTACTCCTAACCCGGGGGTAGCGGGAGGTTATGAGCAGTTCTTC.

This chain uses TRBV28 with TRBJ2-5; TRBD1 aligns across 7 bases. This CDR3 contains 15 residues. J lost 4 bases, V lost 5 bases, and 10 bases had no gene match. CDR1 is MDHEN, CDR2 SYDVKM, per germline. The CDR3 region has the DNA TGTGCCAGCAGTCTCCCGACAGGGTCGGGAGAGACCCAGTACTTC. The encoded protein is CASSLPTGSGETQYF.